Sequencing of this T cell receptor beta chain was carried out in a study of T cell responses to AZD1222 COVID-19 vaccine. Study-wide findings and caveats: With dominance at 160-218 and 743-854, vaccine-associated CD4 TCRs spanned spike. Two AZD1222 doses significantly raised spike-specific TCR breadth and depth over controls. Females outnumbered males among donors, who were mostly white British; clonal diversity was possibly underestimated.

The repertoire was sequenced with immunoSEQ multiplex PCR; TCRdb's copy has only in-frame clones and lacks some. The sample shows approximately 67,000 clones, around 89% of them seen only once. CDR1 is MDHEN, CDR2 SYDVKM, per germline. The CDR3 totals 16 residues. The V segment lost 5 bases and the J segment 2 bases; nucleotides outside the gene matches: 6. About this clone: Its antigen is unidentified.

The clonotype was recovered from an adult who received the AZD1222 COVID-19 vaccine. The sample was peripheral blood, taken 28 days after the second AZD1222 dose. This chain joins TRBV28 and TRBJ2-1, with 10 bases aligning to TRBD1. CDR3 DNA: TGTGCCAGCAGTCGAGGGGACAGGGGTCCCTACAATGAGCAGTTCTTC. It codes for CASSRGDRGPYNEQFF.